Shown below are 7 T cell receptor beta chains from a single sample sequenced in a study of technical replicates of blood from a handful of donors. Sequencing was performed with immunoSEQ multiplex PCR; in TCRdb, only in-frame clones are kept and a portion is missing. The repertoire includes 75,000 to 95,000 clones, around 94% of them detected once, and under 0.5% sits in the top ten. Sample: T cells isolated from PBMCs. The receptors here all came from a human donor in good health.

This chain joins TRBV29-1 and TRBJ2-1; 9 bases are a match to TRBD1. CDR1 and CDR2 from the germline V gene are SQVTM and ANQGSEA. This CDR3 region has 19 residues. The ends lost 5 bases at V and 0 bases at J; junction bases unmatched: 17. The CDR3 spells CSVPPGQGFSGFSYNEQFF. Here the CDR3 DNA reads TGCAGCGTTCCCCCGGGACAGGGTTTCAGCGGGTTCTCCTACAATGAGCAGTTCTTC.

Notes on this clone: A junction boundary mismatches the germline segment, possibly from a read error. The chain joins TRBV7-7 to TRBJ2-7, with D perhaps TRBD1 (5 bases). Per germline, CDR1 SSHAT and CDR2 FNYEAQ (reference sequence). The CDR3 loop spans 13 amino acids. CDR3 residues: CASSRGALYEQYF. The CDR3 coding sequence is TGTGCTAGCAGCCGTGGGGCACTCTACGAGCAGTACTTC.

The chain joins TRBV7-9 to TRBJ1-3, with TRBD1 matching 10 bases. CDR1 SEHNR and CDR2 FQNEAQ come from the germline V gene (reference sequence). The CDR3 is 14 residues long. Germline trimming cut 10 bases from V and 6 bases from J; bases unmatched to any gene: 9. DNA of the CDR3: TGTGCCACCCGTGAAGGGACAGGGGAAAACACCATATATTTT. Translation gives CATREGTGENTIYF. Combining the CDR3 with reference TRBV7-9 and TRBJ1-3 gives the whole variable domain DTGVSQNPRHKITKRGQNVTFRCDPISEHNRLYWYRQTLGQGPEFLTYFQNEAQLEKSRLLSDRFSAERPKGSFSTLEIQRTEQGDSAMYLCATREGTGENTIYFGEGSWLTVV.

This clone showed up just a few times. The gene calls are TRBV2 and TRBJ1-2; D is possibly TRBD1 (6 bases). CDR1 and CDR2 (germline): SNHLY, FYNNEI. This CDR3 has 13 residues. The V end was cut by 6 bases, the J end by 9 bases, with 17 bases between. The CDR3 loop reads CASSYTGGDSYTF. CDR3 bases: TGTGCCAGCAGCTATACGGGAGGGGACAGCTACACCTTC.

This chain connects TRBV10-3 to TRBJ2-7, with D perhaps TRBD1 (5 bases). This CDR3 has 11 residues. Trimming took 7 bases from V and 7 from J, leaving 11 bases between them. Germline lookup yields CDR1 ENHRY and CDR2 SYGVKD. The CDR3 nucleotides are TGTGCCATCAATAAAGGGGAAGAGCAGTACTTC. This translates into CAINKGEEQYF.

This chain links TRBV28 with TRBJ1-2, with TRBD1 identical over 7 bases. This CDR3 has 13 residues. The germline gives CDR1 MDHEN, CDR2 SYDVKM. V was pared by 6 bases and J by 5 bases, with 6 bases of the junction left unmatched. Written as DNA, the CDR3 is TGTGCCAGCAGGTCGGACAGGATTTATGGCTACACCTTC. Its protein is CASRSDRIYGYTF.

The genes are TRBV10-2 and TRBJ1-5, with 7 bases that match TRBD1. This CDR3 comprises 14 residues. From germline, CDR1 is WSHSY and CDR2 SAAADI. The ends lost 6 bases at V and 7 bases at J; junction bases unmatched: 9. CDR3 coding DNA: TGCGCCAGCAGCACAATACAGGGGAGGCAGCCCCAGCATTTT. Protein sequence: CASSTIQGRQPQHF.